The TCR beta chain under discussion was sequenced for a study of CD8 T cells in ankylosing spondylitis. Worth noting for this clonotype: The antigen is not known.

With molecular barcodes, quantitative 5'-RACE was used to make the TCR beta libraries. Using its own MiXCR run on the 5' RACE reads, TCRdb lists one record per CDR3 protein. The sample yields about 800,000 distinct CDR3 sequences, around 11% seen once. The study's findings and limits: Earlier literature documents some of the motif variants in reactive arthritis synovial fluid and blood. Disease-associated clones were reportedly significantly overrepresented in matched ankylosing spondylitis synovial fluid. There was a TCR beta motif, made of 7 or 8 highly homologous variants, that appeared characteristic of ankylosing spondylitis blood.

Germline CDR1 and CDR2: DFQATT and SNEGSKA (reference sequence). The ends were cut back, 0 bases at V and 0 bases at J, with 12 bases in the middle. The CDR3 is 15 amino acids. Sequenced material: blood, either unsorted or a sorted T cell fraction (not recorded which). The V gene is TRBV20-1, the J gene TRBJ2-7, with D perhaps TRBD2 (5 bases). This clonotype was obtained from a male donor with ankylosing spondylitis. Here the CDR3 reads CSARDPGSFSYEQYF. CDR3 bases: TGCAGTGCTAGAGACCCGGGGAGCTTCTCCTACGAGCAGTACTTC.